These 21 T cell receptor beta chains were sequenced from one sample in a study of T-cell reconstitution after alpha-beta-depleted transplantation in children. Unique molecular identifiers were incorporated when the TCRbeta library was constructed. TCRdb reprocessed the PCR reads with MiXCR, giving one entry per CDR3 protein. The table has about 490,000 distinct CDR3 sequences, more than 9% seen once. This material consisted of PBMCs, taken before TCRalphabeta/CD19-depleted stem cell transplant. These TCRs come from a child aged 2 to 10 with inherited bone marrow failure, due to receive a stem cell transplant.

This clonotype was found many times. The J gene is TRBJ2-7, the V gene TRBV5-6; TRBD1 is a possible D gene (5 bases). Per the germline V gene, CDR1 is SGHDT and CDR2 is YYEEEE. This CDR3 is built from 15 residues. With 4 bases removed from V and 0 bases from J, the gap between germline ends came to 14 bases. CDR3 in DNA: TGTGCCAGCAGCGCCAGGGTGAGAAGCTCCTACGAGCAGTACTTC. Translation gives CASSARVRSSYEQYF. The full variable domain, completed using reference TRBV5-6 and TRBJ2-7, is DAGVTQSPTHLIKTRGQQVTLRCSPKSGHDTVSWYQQALGQGPQFIFQYYEEEERQRGNFPDRFSGHQFPNYSSELNVNALLLGDSALYLCASSARVRSSYEQYFGPGTRLTVT.

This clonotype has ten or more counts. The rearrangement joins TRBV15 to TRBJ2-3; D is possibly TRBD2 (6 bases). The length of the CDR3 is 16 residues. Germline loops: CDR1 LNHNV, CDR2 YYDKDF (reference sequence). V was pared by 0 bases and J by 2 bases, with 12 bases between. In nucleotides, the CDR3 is TGTGCCACCAGCAGAGATCCCGGGACTCACACAGATACGCAGTATTTT. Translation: CATSRDPGTHTDTQYF.

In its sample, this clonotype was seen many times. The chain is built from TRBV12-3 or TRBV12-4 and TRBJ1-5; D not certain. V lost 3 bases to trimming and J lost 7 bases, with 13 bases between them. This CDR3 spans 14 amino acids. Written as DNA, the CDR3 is TGTGCCAGCAGTTTGGAGACGGCGGGACAGCCCCAGCATTTT. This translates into CASSLETAGQPQHF.

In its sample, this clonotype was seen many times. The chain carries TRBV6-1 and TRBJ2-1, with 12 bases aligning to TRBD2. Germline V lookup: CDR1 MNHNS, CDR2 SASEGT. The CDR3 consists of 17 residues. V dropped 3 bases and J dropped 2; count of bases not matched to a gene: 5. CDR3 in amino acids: CASSERTSGITYNEQFF. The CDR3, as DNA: TGTGCCAGCAGTGAGCGGACTAGCGGGATCACCTACAATGAGCAGTTCTTC.

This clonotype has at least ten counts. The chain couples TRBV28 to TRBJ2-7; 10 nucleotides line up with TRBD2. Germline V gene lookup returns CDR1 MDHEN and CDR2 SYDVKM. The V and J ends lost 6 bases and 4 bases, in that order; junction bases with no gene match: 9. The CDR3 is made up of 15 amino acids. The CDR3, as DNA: TGTGCCAGCAGGCCTTATCTAGCGGGGGTATACGAGCAGTACTTC. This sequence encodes CASRPYLAGVYEQYF.

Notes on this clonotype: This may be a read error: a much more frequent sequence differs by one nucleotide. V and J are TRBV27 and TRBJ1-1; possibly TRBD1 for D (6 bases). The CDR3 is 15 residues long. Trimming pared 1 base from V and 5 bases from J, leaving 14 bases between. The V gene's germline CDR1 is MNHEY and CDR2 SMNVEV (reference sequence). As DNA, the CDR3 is TGTGCCAGCAGTTTATACGGGGGCCTGTGGACTGAAGCTTTCTTT. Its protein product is CASSLYGGLWTEAFF.

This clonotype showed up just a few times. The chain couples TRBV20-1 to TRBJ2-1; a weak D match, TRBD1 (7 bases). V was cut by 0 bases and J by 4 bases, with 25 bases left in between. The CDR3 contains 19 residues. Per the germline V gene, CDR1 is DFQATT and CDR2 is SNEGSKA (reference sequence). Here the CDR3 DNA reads TGCAGTGCTAGAGATCCCCTCGGGGGCGGACCAGGGGGGTACAATGAGCAGTTCTTC. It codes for CSARDPLGGGPGGYNEQFF.

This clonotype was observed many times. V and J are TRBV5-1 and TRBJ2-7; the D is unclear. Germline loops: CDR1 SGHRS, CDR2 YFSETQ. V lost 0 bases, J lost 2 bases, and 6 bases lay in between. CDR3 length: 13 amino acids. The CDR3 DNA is TGCGCCAGCAGCTTGGACTGGGCCTACGAGCAGTACTTC. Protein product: CASSLDWAYEQYF.

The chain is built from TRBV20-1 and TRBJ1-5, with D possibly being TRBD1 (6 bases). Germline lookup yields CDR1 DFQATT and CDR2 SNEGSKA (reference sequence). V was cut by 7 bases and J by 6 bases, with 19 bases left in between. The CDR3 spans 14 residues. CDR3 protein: CSGGAGDLGQPQHF. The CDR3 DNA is TGCAGTGGGGGGGCAGGGGACCTGGGTCAGCCCCAGCATTTT.

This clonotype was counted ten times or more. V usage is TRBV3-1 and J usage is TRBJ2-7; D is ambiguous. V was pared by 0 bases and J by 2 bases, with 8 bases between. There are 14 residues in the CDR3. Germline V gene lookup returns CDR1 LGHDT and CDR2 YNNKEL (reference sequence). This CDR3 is CASSQEDDAYEQYF. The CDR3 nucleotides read TGTGCCAGCAGCCAAGAGGACGACGCCTACGAGCAGTACTTC.

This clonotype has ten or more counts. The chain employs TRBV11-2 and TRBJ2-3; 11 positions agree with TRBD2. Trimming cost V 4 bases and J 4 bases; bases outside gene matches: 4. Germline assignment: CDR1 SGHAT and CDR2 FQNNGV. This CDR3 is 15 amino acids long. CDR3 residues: CASSWRLAGPDTQYF. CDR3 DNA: TGTGCCAGCAGCTGGAGACTAGCGGGACCAGATACGCAGTATTTT.

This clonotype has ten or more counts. Here the CDR3 reads CASSLDGGYSGNTIYF. The CDR3 DNA reads TGTGCCAGCAGCTTAGATGGGGGCTACTCTGGAAACACCATATATTTT. The chain is built from TRBV7-9 and TRBJ1-3, with D perhaps TRBD1 (6 bases). Germline loops: CDR1 SEHNR, CDR2 FQNEAQ (reference sequence). This CDR3 spans 16 amino acids. V dropped 1 base and J dropped 0 bases, with 10 bases sitting between them.

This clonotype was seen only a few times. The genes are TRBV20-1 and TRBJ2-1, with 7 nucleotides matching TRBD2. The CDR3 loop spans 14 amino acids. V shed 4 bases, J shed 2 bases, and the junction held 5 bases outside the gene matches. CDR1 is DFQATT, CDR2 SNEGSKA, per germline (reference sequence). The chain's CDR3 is CSAITSGTYNEQFF. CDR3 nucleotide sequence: TGCAGTGCTATTACAAGCGGGACCTACAATGAGCAGTTCTTC.

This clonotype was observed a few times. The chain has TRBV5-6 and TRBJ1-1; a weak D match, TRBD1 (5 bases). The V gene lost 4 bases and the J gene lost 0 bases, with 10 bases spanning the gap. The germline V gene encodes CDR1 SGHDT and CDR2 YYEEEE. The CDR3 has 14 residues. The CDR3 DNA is TGTGCCAGCAGCATCGGGACGTTGAACACTGAAGCTTTCTTT. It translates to CASSIGTLNTEAFF.

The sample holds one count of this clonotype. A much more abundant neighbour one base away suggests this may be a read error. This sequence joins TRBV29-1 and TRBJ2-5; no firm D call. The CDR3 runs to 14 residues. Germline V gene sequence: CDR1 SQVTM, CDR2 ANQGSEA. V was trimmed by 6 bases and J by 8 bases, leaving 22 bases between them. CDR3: CSVEIVPLCFTQYF. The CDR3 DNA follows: TGCAGCGTGGAGATAGTACCTCTCTGTTTCACCCAGTACTTC.

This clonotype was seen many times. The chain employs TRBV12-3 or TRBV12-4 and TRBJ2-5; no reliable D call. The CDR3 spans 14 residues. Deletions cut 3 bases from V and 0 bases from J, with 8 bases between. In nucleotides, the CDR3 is TGTGCCAGCAGTTTCGTGGTGTACCAAGAGACCCAGTACTTC. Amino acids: CASSFVVYQETQYF.

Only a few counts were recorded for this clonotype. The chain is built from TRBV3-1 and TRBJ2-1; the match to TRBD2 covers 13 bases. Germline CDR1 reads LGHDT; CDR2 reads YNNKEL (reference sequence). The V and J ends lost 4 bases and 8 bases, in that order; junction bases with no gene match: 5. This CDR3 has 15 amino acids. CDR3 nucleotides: TGTGCCAGCAGCCCACTAGCGGGAGGGTTCGATGAGCAGTTCTTC. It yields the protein CASSPLAGGFDEQFF.

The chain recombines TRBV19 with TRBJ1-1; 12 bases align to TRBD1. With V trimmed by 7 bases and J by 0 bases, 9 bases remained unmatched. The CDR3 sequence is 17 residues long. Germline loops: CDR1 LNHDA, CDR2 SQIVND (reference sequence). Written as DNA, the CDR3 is TGTGCCAGTACGAACCGGGACAGGGGGCCCCTGAACACTGAAGCTTTCTTT. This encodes CASTNRDRGPLNTEAFF.

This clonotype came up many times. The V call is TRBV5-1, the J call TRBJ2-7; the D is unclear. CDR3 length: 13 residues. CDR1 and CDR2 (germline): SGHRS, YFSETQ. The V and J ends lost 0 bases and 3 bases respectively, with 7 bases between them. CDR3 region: CASSLDLVYEQYF. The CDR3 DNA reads TGCGCCAGCAGCTTGGATTTGGTCTACGAGCAGTACTTC.

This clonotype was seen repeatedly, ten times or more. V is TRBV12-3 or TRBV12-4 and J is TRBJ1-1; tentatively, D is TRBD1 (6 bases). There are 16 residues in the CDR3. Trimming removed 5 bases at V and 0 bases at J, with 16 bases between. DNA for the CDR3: TGTGCCAGCAGTACGAGCCGACAGGACATGAACACTGAAGCTTTCTTT. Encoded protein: CASSTSRQDMNTEAFF.

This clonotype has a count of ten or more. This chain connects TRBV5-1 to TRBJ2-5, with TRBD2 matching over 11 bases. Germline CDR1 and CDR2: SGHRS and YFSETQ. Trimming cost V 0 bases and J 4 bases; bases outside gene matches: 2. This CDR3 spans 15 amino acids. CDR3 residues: CASSLETSGRETQYF. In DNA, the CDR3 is TGCGCCAGCAGCTTGGAAACTAGCGGGAGAGAGACCCAGTACTTC.